These 28 T cell receptor beta chains originate from one sample sequenced in a study of cytotoxic CD8 clonotypes in ibrutinib-treated CLL. Data came from immunoSEQ multiplex PCR; TCRdb stores just in-frame clones and leaves some out. The sample includes some 93,000 clones, around 73% of them seen just once. Specimen: PBMCs, collected after 12 months of ibrutinib treatment. The receptor set was obtained from a human donor with chronic lymphocytic leukemia.

V is TRBV10-3 and J is TRBJ1-6; 9 bases match TRBD1. The CDR3 is 14 amino acids. The trim removed 6 bases at V and 7 bases at J, leaving 4 bases unmatched. From germline, CDR1 is ENHRY and CDR2 SYGVKD. The CDR3 nucleotides are TGTGCCATCAGACTAGGACAGGGGAATTCACCCCTCCACTTT. Protein sequence: CAIRLGQGNSPLHF.

This chain links TRBV5-1 with TRBJ2-2, with D perhaps matching TRBD2 (6 bases). CDR3 size: 13 residues. V was cut by 1 base and J by 7 bases, with 8 bases left in between. Germline values: CDR1 SGHRS, CDR2 YFSETQ. Written as DNA, the CDR3 is TGCGCCAGCAGCTTGTACGGGGGCGGGGAGCTGTTTTTT. This gives the protein CASSLYGGGELFF.

This chain links TRBV5-1 with TRBJ2-3; 11 bases map to TRBD2. The CDR3 extends over 16 amino acids. Germline V lookup: CDR1 SGHRS, CDR2 YFSETQ. V dropped 5 bases and J dropped 2; count of bases not matched to a gene: 7. The CDR3 DNA follows: TGCGCCAGCAGGACAACTAGCGGGGGCTTCACAGATACGCAGTATTTT. The encoded protein is CASRTTSGGFTDTQYF. Using reference TRBV5-1 and TRBJ2-3 for the parts outside the CDR3, the full variable domain is KAGVTQTPRYLIKTRGQQVTLSCSPISGHRSVSWYQQTPGQGLQFLFEYFSETQRNKGNFPGRFSGRQFSNSRSEMNVSTLELGDSALYLCASRTTSGGFTDTQYFGPGTRLTVL.

V and J are TRBV10-2 and TRBJ2-7; D is ambiguous. This CDR3 region has 15 residues. Germline V gene sequence: CDR1 WSHSY, CDR2 SAAADI. V lost 3 bases and J 0 bases, leaving 12 bases between the germline ends. CDR3 DNA: TGCGCCAGCAGTGATCCGCGCCAAAGCTCCTACGAGCAGTACTTC. Its protein is CASSDPRQSSYEQYF.

The J gene is TRBJ1-1, the V gene TRBV25-1; a weak D match, TRBD1 (6 bases). V shed 7 bases and J shed 4 bases, with 19 bases lying between them. CDR3 length equals 15 residues. CDR1 MGHDK and CDR2 SYGVNS come from the germline V gene. The CDR3 region is CASTGYRAIGTEAFF. The CDR3 region has the DNA TGTGCCAGCACGGGGTACAGGGCGATTGGCACTGAAGCTTTCTTT.

The chain has TRBV18 and TRBJ1-2; D unclear. V lost 3 bases and J lost 8, with 16 bases in between. The germline V gene has CDR1 KGHSH and CDR2 LQKENI. The CDR3 sequence is 14 residues long. The DNA of the CDR3 is TGTGCCAGCTCACCCATAGTGGAGGGCGGCGGCTACACCTTC. As protein: CASSPIVEGGGYTF.

The chain uses TRBV19 and TRBJ1-2; D ambiguous. The CDR3 is 14 residues long. CDR1 is LNHDA and CDR2 is SQIVND in the germline V gene (reference sequence). V was cut by 5 bases and J by 0 bases, with 10 bases left in between. The DNA for the CDR3 is TGTGCCAGTAGTCCCCAGCCCCCTAACTATGGCTACACCTTC. Protein product: CASSPQPPNYGYTF. Filled out from reference TRBV19 and TRBJ1-2, the complete variable domain reads DGGITQSPKYLFRKEGQNVTLSCEQNLNHDAMYWYRQDPGQGLRLIYYSQIVNDFQKGDIAEGYSVSREKKESFPLTVTSAQKNPTAFYLCASSPQPPNYGYTFGSGTRLTVV.

The chain recombines TRBV7-3 with TRBJ1-1, with 7 bases fitting TRBD1. Germline-derived CDR1 and CDR2 are SGHTA and FQGTGA. The length of the CDR3 is 12 residues. The J segment lost 7 bases and the V segment lost 3 bases, leaving 2 bases of the junction unmatched. DNA for the CDR3: TGTGCCAGCAGCTTTCAGGGGGGTGAAGCTTTCTTT. It encodes CASSFQGGEAFF.

In regard to this clone: The sample carries other DNA sequences with the same CDR3. The V call is TRBV18, the J call TRBJ1-1; D is possibly TRBD1 (5 bases). V shed 3 bases and J shed 5 bases, with 7 bases lying between them. Germline V lookup: CDR1 KGHSH, CDR2 LQKENI. The CDR3 has 12 residues. CDR3 coding DNA: TGTGCCAGCTCACCCCAGGGAACTGAAGCTTTCTTT. Protein sequence: CASSPQGTEAFF.

This chain joins TRBV19 and TRBJ2-4, with D uncertain. This CDR3 contains 15 residues. The germline CDR1 and CDR2 sequences are LNHDA and SQIVND (reference sequence). Trimming cost V 4 bases and J 3 bases, with 13 bases left between them. CDR3 region: CASSSRELGKNIQYF. The DNA of the CDR3 is TGTGCCAGTAGTAGTAGAGAATTGGGCAAAAACATTCAGTACTTC.

This clone was detected only once. The chain uses TRBV13 and TRBJ2-7; the match to TRBD1 covers 8 bases. The CDR3 totals 16 residues. After removal of 1 base from V and 2 bases from J, the junction contained 7 bases not matched to a gene. CDR1 is PRHDT and CDR2 is FYEKMQ in the germline V gene (reference sequence). In DNA form, the CDR3 reads TGTGCCAGCAGCTTAGCAGGGGGCAGGGGGGCCTACGAGCAGTACTTC. It is translated as CASSLAGGRGAYEQYF.

The chain is built from TRBV5-4 and TRBJ1-2, with D perhaps TRBD1 (6 bases). This CDR3 comprises 16 residues. Germline-derived CDR1 and CDR2 are SGHNT and YYREEE (reference sequence). V gave up 4 bases and J gave up 0 bases, with 16 bases separating them. CDR3 in DNA: TGTGCCAGCAGCCCGGGATCTCGGACAGCTAACTATGGCTACACCTTC. It codes for CASSPGSRTANYGYTF.

The V and J genes are TRBV6-6 and TRBJ1-2, with D possibly being TRBD1 (6 bases). The CDR3 contains 15 residues. Germline V CDR1 and CDR2: MNHNY, SVGAGI (reference sequence). V was shortened by 2 bases and J by 4 bases, with 14 bases between the two germline ends. The chain's CDR3 is CASSYGGARGYGYTF. In nucleotides, the CDR3 is TGTGCCAGCAGTTACGGGGGGGCGCGTGGCTATGGCTACACCTTC.

This sequence joins TRBV10-1 and TRBJ2-5; TRBD1 matches at 8 bases. Germline V gives CDR1 WNHNN, CDR2 SYGVQD (reference sequence). With V trimmed by 3 bases and J by 5 bases, 11 bases remained unmatched. This CDR3 comprises 16 residues. DNA for the CDR3: TGCGCCAGCAGTGATACAGGACAGGGTCAGGCGGAGACCCAGTACTTC. This encodes CASSDTGQGQAETQYF.

V and J are TRBV19 and TRBJ1-2, with 8 bases lining up with TRBD1. The CDR3 runs to 14 residues. Trimming at V came to 3 bases and at J to 8 bases, leaving 8 bases not matched to a gene. Germline CDR1 LNHDA, CDR2 SQIVND (reference sequence). The DNA of the CDR3 is TGTGCCAGTAGTATGTGGCAGGGGGCGGACGGCTACACCTTC. It specifies CASSMWQGADGYTF. Variable domain in full (rest from reference TRBV19 and TRBJ1-2): DGGITQSPKYLFRKEGQNVTLSCEQNLNHDAMYWYRQDPGQGLRLIYYSQIVNDFQKGDIAEGYSVSREKKESFPLTVTSAQKNPTAFYLCASSMWQGADGYTFGSGTRLTVV.

This chain uses TRBV30 with TRBJ1-5; perhaps TRBD1 as D (6 bases). The germline gives CDR1 GTSNPN, CDR2 SVGIG (reference sequence). Trimming took off 0 bases at V and 1 base at J, with 13 bases between the two ends. This CDR3 spans 16 amino acids. This CDR3 is CAWSVGGPGSNQPQHF. In DNA, the CDR3 is TGTGCCTGGAGTGTTGGGGGGCCAGGGAGCAATCAGCCCCAGCATTTT.

V is TRBV5-1 and J is TRBJ1-5; D possibly corresponds to TRBD1 (5 bases). The CDR3 consists of 13 residues. Germline V gene lookup returns CDR1 SGHRS and CDR2 YFSETQ. V lost 3 bases, J lost 7 bases, and 11 bases lay in between. The CDR3 DNA sequence: TGCGCCAGCAGCTCCCTGGGGGGACAGCCCCAGCATTTT. As protein: CASSSLGGQPQHF.

In this sample, this clone turned up once. The chain combines TRBV2 with TRBJ2-3; 7 bases are shared with TRBD2. CDR3 length: 17 residues. With V trimmed by 6 bases and J by 1 base, 13 bases remained unmatched. The germline V gene has CDR1 SNHLY and CDR2 FYNNEI. For the CDR3, the DNA is TGTGCCAGCAGCCAAGAAGGGAGGGGCCGGGGCACAGATACGCAGTATTTT. This translates into CASSQEGRGRGTDTQYF. Full variable domain (remainder filled in from reference TRBV2 and TRBJ2-3): EPEVTQTPSHQVTQMGQEVILRCVPISNHLYFYWYRQILGQKVEFLVSFYNNEISEKSEIFDDQFSVERPDGSNFTLKIRSTKLEDSAMYFCASSQEGRGRGTDTQYFGPGTRLTVL.

This clone appeared a single time. This rearrangement joins TRBV5-1 to TRBJ1-1; possibly TRBD1 for D (5 bases). V lost 4 bases and J 11 bases, leaving 21 bases between the germline ends. The CDR3 has 14 residues. CDR1 is SGHRS and CDR2 is YFSETQ in the germline V gene. In DNA, the CDR3 is TGCGCCAGCAGCCCGGAAGCAACGGGGGGTCGGGCTTTCTTT. Residues: CASSPEATGGRAFF.

V gene TRBV6-1 combines with J gene TRBJ2-4; maybe TRBD2 (6 bases). Germline CDR1 is MNHNS and CDR2 is SASEGT. The CDR3 totals 15 residues. The germline V and J ends were trimmed by 7 bases and 1 base, with 14 bases remaining between them. CDR3 sequence: CASTMGGSAKNIQYF. The DNA of the CDR3 is TGTGCCAGCACTATGGGGGGAAGCGCCAAAAACATTCAGTACTTC.

This clone was picked up many times. The rearrangement joins TRBV5-1 to TRBJ2-7; possible D gene TRBD2, 5 bases. Germline CDR1 is SGHRS and CDR2 is YFSETQ. V was pared by 2 bases and J by 3 bases, with 9 bases between. This CDR3 has 13 residues. CDR3 residues: CASSFGLLYEQYF. The CDR3 coding sequence is TGCGCCAGCAGCTTCGGACTTCTCTACGAGCAGTACTTC.

The chain couples TRBV10-3 to TRBJ2-7; D uncertain. This CDR3 contains 13 residues. Germline V gene sequence: CDR1 ENHRY, CDR2 SYGVKD. The V and J ends lost 6 bases and 2 bases respectively, with 11 bases between them. The CDR3 nucleotides read TGTGCCATCAGCCCGGGCGGAGCCTACGAGCAGTACTTC. It yields the protein CAISPGGAYEQYF.

This clone was observed a few times. The chain joins TRBV18 to TRBJ2-3, with D perhaps TRBD1 (6 bases). Germline-derived CDR1 and CDR2 are KGHSH and LQKENI. This CDR3 has 16 amino acids. V was clipped by 1 base and J by 0 bases, with 11 bases between them. The CDR3 reads CASSPRAGVSTDTQYF. The CDR3 coding sequence is TGTGCCAGCTCACCACGGGCAGGGGTCAGCACAGATACGCAGTATTTT. The variable domain in full, completed from reference TRBV18 and TRBJ2-3, reads NAGVMQNPRHLVRRRGQEARLRCSPMKGHSHVYWYRQLPEEGLKFMVYLQKENIIDESGMPKERFSAEFPKEGPSILRIQQVVRGDSAAYFCASSPRAGVSTDTQYFGPGTRLTVL.

The chain is built from TRBV29-1 and TRBJ1-5; TRBD1 is a possible D gene (5 bases). CDR3 size: 15 residues. The germline gives CDR1 SQVTM, CDR2 ANQGSEA. The ends were cut back, 6 bases at V and 1 base at J, with 16 bases in the middle. The CDR3 loop reads CSVTQGAGSNQPQHF. CDR3 sequence (DNA): TGCAGCGTCACCCAAGGGGCCGGAAGCAATCAGCCCCAGCATTTT.

The chain uses TRBV5-1 and TRBJ2-1; 13 bases line up with TRBD2. Germline trimming cut 4 bases from V and 5 bases from J; bases unmatched to any gene: 3. The germline V gene encodes CDR1 SGHRS and CDR2 YFSETQ. The CDR3 extends over 15 amino acids. The CDR3 sequence is CASSVLAGGNNEQFF. The CDR3 bases are TGCGCCAGCAGCGTACTAGCGGGGGGGAACAATGAGCAGTTCTTC.

The chain combines TRBV25-1 with TRBJ1-3; 7 bases align to TRBD1. In germline, CDR1 is MGHDK, CDR2 SYGVNS. The CDR3 extends over 15 amino acids. Trimming removed 3 bases from V and 5 bases from J; junction bases left unmatched: 7. The CDR3 here is CASSDQGGARNTIYF. CDR3 coding DNA: TGTGCCAGCAGTGACCAGGGGGGGGCGAGAAACACCATATATTTT.

The chain combines TRBV5-1 with TRBJ2-7; D assignment may be TRBD1 or TRBD2 (6 bases each). Germline CDR1 reads SGHRS; CDR2 reads YFSETQ. This CDR3 is built from 14 residues. The V end was cut by 5 bases, the J end by 1 base, with 13 bases between. The CDR3, as DNA: TGCGCCAGCAGGTCACAGGGAGGATCCTACGAGCAGTACTTC. Translated: CASRSQGGSYEQYF.

This sequence joins TRBV4-1 and TRBJ2-1; 9 bases align to TRBD2. CDR1 is MGHRA and CDR2 is YSYEKL in the germline V gene. V lost 0 bases and J lost 4; bases outside the gene matches: 4. CDR3 length: 16 amino acids. This CDR3 reads CASSQEGGGEYNEQFF. CDR3 bases: TGCGCCAGCAGCCAAGAAGGCGGGGGGGAGTACAATGAGCAGTTCTTC.